The subject of this entry is one TCR beta chain. The entry originates in a study of blood T cell repertoires in COVID-19. As originally analysed: By means of reference gene primer amplification, nucleated cell counts were estimated. The protocol was immunoSEQ multiplex PCR, while the TCRdb copy is restricted to in-frame clones and leaves out a portion. The V and J calls and clone size come from that table; D and trimming were worked out from the DNA. The data hold about 140,000 clones, with about three quarters observed a single time. Trimming shortened V by 5 bases and J by 5 bases, and 9 bases separated the two germline ends. The CDR3 sequence is 12 residues long.

This clonotype originated in a woman aged 50 to 65 with active or convalescent COVID-19. The V and J genes are TRBV12-3 or TRBV12-4 and TRBJ1-2; D is possibly TRBD1 (6 bases). Sequencing was performed on peripheral blood. CDR3 DNA: TGTGCCAGCAGTACCCAGGGGTATGGCTACACCTTC. Translated: CASSTQGYGYTF.